Listed here are 24 T cell receptor beta chains from one sample, sequenced in a study of T cells after posttransplantation cyclophosphamide. Sequencing was performed with immunoSEQ multiplex PCR; in TCRdb, only in-frame clones are kept and a portion is missing. The sample yields several thousand clones, 60% to 80% seen once. Cyclophosphamide on days +3 and +4 followed busulfan-fludarabine conditioning and a marrow graft. Sample: PBMCs, taken approximately 230 weeks after allogeneic stem cell transplant with posttransplant cyclophosphamide. The source is a male patient aged 25-45 years who received an allogeneic stem cell transplant from a related donor, was CMV-positive, and had acute GVHD only. Some T cells may possibly be graft donor cells.

The V and J genes are TRBV5-1 and TRBJ2-1, with D uncertain. The CDR3 consists of 16 residues. V lost 0 bases and J lost 2, with 12 bases in between. Germline assignment: CDR1 SGHRS and CDR2 YFSETQ. The CDR3 reads CASSLEQVSTYNEQFF. The CDR3 DNA follows: TGCGCCAGCAGCTTGGAGCAGGTTTCGACCTACAATGAGCAGTTCTTC.

J is TRBJ1-1 and V is TRBV30, with D maybe TRBD1 (5 bases). Germline V CDR1 and CDR2: GTSNPN, SVGIG (reference sequence). The CDR3 runs 14 residues. V gave up 7 bases and J gave up 0 bases, with 15 bases separating them. CDR3 nucleotides: TGTGCCTTGGGGAGGGACGGCATGAACACTGAAGCTTTCTTT. This codes for CALGRDGMNTEAFF. The whole variable domain, filled in from reference TRBV30 and TRBJ1-1, reads SQTIHQWPATLVQPVGSPLSLECTVEGTSNPNLYWYRQAAGRGLQLLFYSVGIGQISSEVPQNLSASRPQDRQFILSSKKLLLSDSGFYLCALGRDGMNTEAFFGQGTRLTVV.

The V gene is TRBV7-8, the J gene TRBJ1-1; 8 nucleotides line up with TRBD1. Germline CDR1 SGHVS, CDR2 FQNEAQ. V lost 0 bases to trimming and J lost 2 bases; unmatched junction nucleotides: 5. The CDR3 is 16 residues long. The CDR3 protein is CASSLARDRINTEAFF. The CDR3 DNA reads as TGTGCCAGCAGCTTAGCCCGGGACAGGATTAACACTGAAGCTTTCTTT. The full variable domain, in which reference TRBV7-8 and TRBJ1-1 provide the parts outside the CDR3, is GAGVSQSPRYKVAKRGQDVALRCDPISGHVSLFWYQQALGQGPEFLTYFQNEAQLDKSGLPSDRFFAERPEGSVSTLKIQRTQQEDSAVYLCASSLARDRINTEAFFGQGTRLTVV.

The chain joins TRBV7-2 to TRBJ2-2, with 10 bases aligning to TRBD2. The CDR3 loop spans 15 amino acids. The germline V gene has CDR1 SGHTA and CDR2 FQGNSA. The trim removed 2 bases at V and 7 bases at J, leaving 4 bases unmatched. CDR3 sequence reads: CASSLLAGVGGELFF. In DNA form, the CDR3 reads TGTGCCAGCAGCTTACTAGCGGGGGTGGGCGGGGAGCTGTTTTTT.

This sequence joins TRBV27 and TRBJ1-1; 7 bases align to TRBD1. The V gene's germline CDR1 is MNHEY and CDR2 SMNVEV (reference sequence). The CDR3 sequence is 16 residues long. Trimming took 3 bases from V and 3 from J; bases not matched to a gene: 10. CDR3 protein: CASSFPSHRGDTEAFF. As DNA, the CDR3 is TGTGCCAGCAGTTTCCCATCTCACAGGGGCGACACTGAAGCTTTCTTT.

Only a few counts were recorded for this clone. The chain couples TRBV28 to TRBJ1-3, with 9 bases matching TRBD1. This CDR3 is 15 amino acids long. Germline CDR1 and CDR2: MDHEN and SYDVKM. J gave up 0 bases and V 7 bases, and 4 bases lay outside the gene matches. CDR3 nucleotide sequence: TGTGCCAGCAAGGACAGGGGTCCCTCTGGAAACACCATATATTTT. It codes for CASKDRGPSGNTIYF.

The chain recombines TRBV2 with TRBJ1-2; D ambiguous. The CDR3 sequence is 14 residues long. V was clipped by 4 bases and J by 3 bases, with 12 bases between them. Germline assignment: CDR1 SNHLY and CDR2 FYNNEI. CDR3 sequence reads: CASSVDGSYYGYTF. The CDR3 DNA follows: TGTGCCAGCAGTGTAGACGGGAGTTACTATGGCTACACCTTC.

This rearrangement joins TRBV28 to TRBJ2-1, with TRBD1 matching 8 bases. V lost 2 bases, J lost 4 bases, and 10 bases stayed unmatched. The CDR3 length is 17 residues. In germline, CDR1 is MDHEN, CDR2 SYDVKM. In DNA form, the CDR3 reads TGTGCCAGCAGTTTAAGTCCCCGGACAGGGTCGTACAATGAGCAGTTCTTC. Its protein product is CASSLSPRTGSYNEQFF.

This rearrangement joins TRBV19 to TRBJ2-2, with 8 bases identical to TRBD1. Germline trimming cut 9 bases from V and 5 bases from J; bases unmatched to any gene: 17. Germline V gene lookup returns CDR1 LNHDA and CDR2 SQIVND (reference sequence). This CDR3 comprises 17 residues. Here the CDR3 reads CASAPPGAGGRTGELFF. As DNA, the CDR3 is TGTGCCAGCGCCCCCCCCGGGGCAGGGGGCCGGACCGGGGAGCTGTTTTTT.

The chain uses TRBV30 and TRBJ2-5; 10 positions match TRBD1. The CDR3 has 14 amino acids. With V trimmed by 4 bases and J by 5 bases, 7 bases remained unmatched. Germline assignment: CDR1 GTSNPN and CDR2 SVGIG (reference sequence). The DNA for the CDR3 is TGTGCCTGGACCAGACAGGGGGCGCGGGAGACCCAGTACTTC. Its protein is CAWTRQGARETQYF.

The J gene is TRBJ1-1, the V gene TRBV11-2; tentative D call: TRBD1 (5 bases). CDR3 length equals 15 residues. Trimming took off 4 bases at V and 6 bases at J, with 18 bases between the two ends. Germline V CDR1 and CDR2: SGHAT, FQNNGV. CDR3 sequence (DNA): TGTGCCAGCAGCTCCAATAGCCGACCGGGGGCTGAAGCTTTCTTT. As protein: CASSSNSRPGAEAFF.

This clone showed up just once. The chain combines TRBV11-2 with TRBJ1-4; maybe TRBD1 (5 bases). This CDR3 contains 16 residues. Germline lookup yields CDR1 SGHAT and CDR2 FQNNGV. The ends were cut back, 5 bases at V and 8 bases at J, with 21 bases in the middle. The CDR3 nucleotides read TGTGCCAGCAGCCTACAACGTGTTCAGGGCGGAGAAAAACTGTTTTTT. This encodes CASSLQRVQGGEKLFF.

V and J are TRBV18 and TRBJ2-7, with 9 bases that match TRBD1. V shed 3 bases and J 5 bases; nucleotides not matched to a gene: 8. Per germline, CDR1 KGHSH and CDR2 LQKENI. The CDR3 covers 15 residues. Here the CDR3 reads CASSPMRQGGHEQYF. In DNA, the CDR3 is TGTGCCAGCTCACCTATGAGACAGGGGGGCCACGAGCAGTACTTC. The full variable domain, completed using reference TRBV18 and TRBJ2-7, is NAGVMQNPRHLVRRRGQEARLRCSPMKGHSHVYWYRQLPEEGLKFMVYLQKENIIDESGMPKERFSAEFPKEGPSILRIQQVVRGDSAAYFCASSPMRQGGHEQYFGPGTRLTVT.

V and J are TRBV4-3 and TRBJ2-5; TRBD2 is a possible D gene (5 bases). Trimming removed 4 bases from V and 4 bases from J, with 13 bases in between. This CDR3 has 14 amino acids. CDR1 LGHNA and CDR2 YSLEER come from the germline V gene. CDR3 protein: CASSRLAYTETQYF. The CDR3 nucleotides read TGCGCCAGCAGCCGGCTAGCATACACAGAGACCCAGTACTTC.

This clone was seen only once. This chain connects TRBV6-5 to TRBJ2-7; TRBD1 matches 7 bases. This CDR3 is built from 14 residues. Germline CDR1 MNHEY, CDR2 SVGAGI. Unmatched junction bases numbered 11, after V lost 6 bases and J lost 6 bases. CDR3 protein: CASRSDRARGEQYF. The CDR3 DNA reads as TGTGCCAGCAGATCCGACAGGGCCCGGGGCGAGCAGTACTTC.

The rearrangement uses TRBV15 and TRBJ2-2; no firm D call. The CDR3 has 14 residues. CDR1 LNHNV and CDR2 YYDKDF come from the germline V gene (reference sequence). The ends were cut back, 8 bases at V and 0 bases at J, with 10 bases in the middle. The CDR3 here is CATGDPPNTGELFF. The CDR3 coding sequence is TGTGCCACCGGAGACCCGCCGAACACCGGGGAGCTGTTTTTT.

The J gene is TRBJ1-2, the V gene TRBV30, with no clear D. The CDR3 consists of 13 residues. From germline, CDR1 is GTSNPN and CDR2 SVGIG (reference sequence). Trimming removed 2 bases at V and 0 bases at J, with 7 bases between. CDR3 region: CAWSQRTNYGYTF. The CDR3, as DNA: TGTGCCTGGAGTCAGCGGACTAACTATGGCTACACCTTC.

The V gene is TRBV5-1, the J gene TRBJ2-6, with unresolved D. CDR3 length: 17 amino acids. The germline V and J ends were trimmed by 5 bases and 0 bases, with 15 bases remaining between them. Germline loops: CDR1 SGHRS, CDR2 YFSETQ. The CDR3 sequence: CASRMPTPDSGANVLTF. The CDR3 bases are TGCGCCAGCAGGATGCCGACACCCGACTCTGGGGCCAACGTCCTGACTTTC.

This clone was found a few times. V is TRBV5-1 and J is TRBJ2-3; 7 positions match TRBD2. Germline V gene lookup returns CDR1 SGHRS and CDR2 YFSETQ. V lost 3 bases and J lost 2; bases outside the gene matches: 18. The CDR3 contains 19 residues. This CDR3 is CASSSPLGSSGRHTDTQYF. DNA for the CDR3: TGCGCCAGCAGCTCCCCTCTGGGCTCTAGCGGTCGGCACACAGATACGCAGTATTTT.

This clone is categorized as medium-sized. The chain is built from TRBV4-1 and TRBJ1-2, with a possible D match to TRBD1 (5 bases). The CDR3 totals 16 residues. CDR1 MGHRA and CDR2 YSYEKL come from the germline V gene. Trimming removed 0 bases from V and 3 bases from J, with 14 bases in between. The DNA of the CDR3 is TGCGCCAGCAGCCAAGAGGGAACAGGATCCTACTATGGCTACACCTTC. This encodes CASSQEGTGSYYGYTF.

The V call is TRBV10-2, the J call TRBJ2-3; 9 nucleotides line up with TRBD1. J lost 4 bases, V lost 10 bases, and 9 bases had no gene match. Looked up from germline, CDR1 is WSHSY and CDR2 is SAAADI. This CDR3 is built from 14 residues. The DNA for the CDR3 is TGCGCCACCCTAAGTACAGGGGGCGCAGATACGCAGTATTTT. Amino acid sequence: CATLSTGGADTQYF.

The gene calls are TRBV19 and TRBJ1-1, with D uncertain. This CDR3 spans 13 amino acids. Trimming removed 6 bases at V and 0 bases at J, with 8 bases between. Germline V gene sequence: CDR1 LNHDA, CDR2 SQIVND (reference sequence). DNA for the CDR3: TGTGCCAGTAGCGGGGTGGTGAACACTGAAGCTTTCTTT. Translation: CASSGVVNTEAFF.

The chain uses TRBV5-6 and TRBJ1-1, with TRBD1 as a possible D gene (6 bases). In germline, CDR1 is SGHDT, CDR2 YYEEEE. The CDR3 has 14 residues. Trimming took off 0 bases at V and 5 bases at J, with 11 bases between the two ends. DNA for the CDR3: TGTGCCAGCAGCTTGGTTGGCAGGGGAACTGAAGCTTTCTTT. It yields the protein CASSLVGRGTEAFF. The full variable domain, its missing parts supplied by reference TRBV5-6 and TRBJ1-1, is DAGVTQSPTHLIKTRGQQVTLRCSPKSGHDTVSWYQQALGQGPQFIFQYYEEEERQRGNFPDRFSGHQFPNYSSELNVNALLLGDSALYLCASSLVGRGTEAFFGQGTRLTVV.

V usage is TRBV5-8 and J usage is TRBJ1-1, with no clear D. Germline CDR1 and CDR2: SGHTS and YDEGEE. The V end lost 0 bases, the J end lost 2 bases, and 20 bases lay between the germline ends. The CDR3 consists of 18 residues. The CDR3 loop reads CASSLGHQITTANTEAFF. CDR3 sequence (DNA): TGTGCCAGCAGCTTGGGACACCAGATAACAACAGCTAACACTGAAGCTTTCTTT.